This TCR beta chain was identified in a study of shared clonotypes between healthy human individuals. Cells designated naive CD8 were CD45RO-negative and were positively selected for CCR7, with terminally differentiated effector memory CD45RA+ cells excluded. This CDR3 comprises 17 residues. V was pared by 3 bases and J by 4 bases, with 10 bases of the junction left unmatched. The V gene's germline CDR1 is SQVTM and CDR2 ANQGSEA. The repertoire was sequenced with immunoSEQ multiplex PCR; TCRdb's copy has only in-frame clones and lacks some. Of approximately 840,000 clones listed, 95% to 97% are singletons.

Sequencing was done on a sample of naive CD8+ T cells sorted from blood. This receptor was identified in a man younger than 40 in good health. The rearrangement links TRBV29-1 to TRBJ2-3; 13 bases fit TRBD2. CDR3 nucleotide sequence: TGCAGCGTTGATACACTAGCGGGAGGGCCGGGCTCAGATACGCAGTATTTT. The encoded protein is CSVDTLAGGPGSDTQYF.